The 14 T cell receptor beta chains presented below share a single source sample, sequenced in a study of blood T cell repertoires in COVID-19. Sequencing was performed with immunoSEQ multiplex PCR; in TCRdb, only in-frame clones are kept and a portion is missing. The table lists about 300,000 clones, about nine tenths of them singletons. The specimen sequenced was PBMCs or T cells enriched from blood (not recorded which). These receptors came from a woman younger than 35 who had recovered from COVID-19.

The chain's CDR3 is CASSFMGTGKGHYGYTF. The CDR3 nucleotides are TGTGCCAGCAGTTTTATGGGGACAGGGAAAGGGCACTATGGCTACACCTTC. This chain connects TRBV28 to TRBJ1-2; TRBD1 matches at 9 bases. Germline-derived CDR1 and CDR2 are MDHEN and SYDVKM. This CDR3 has 17 amino acids. The ends lost 3 bases at V and 3 bases at J; junction bases unmatched: 11.

The rearrangement links TRBV3-1 (or the pseudogene TRBV3-2) to TRBJ2-5; D not resolved. The CDR3 runs to 15 residues. V lost 1 base to trimming and J lost 2 bases, with 11 bases between them. CDR1 and CDR2 from the germline V gene are LGHDT and YNNKEL (reference sequence). The CDR3 is CASSQVSGAQETQYF. As DNA, the CDR3 is TGTGCCAGCAGCCAAGTTTCCGGAGCTCAAGAGACCCAGTACTTC.

The rearrangement uses TRBV5-1 and TRBJ2-3; 7 bases fit TRBD1. Germline V lookup: CDR1 SGHRS, CDR2 YFSETQ. This CDR3 contains 15 residues. J lost 3 bases, V lost 4 bases, and 8 bases had no gene match. In DNA, the CDR3 is TGCGCCAGCAGCATTGGAACAGGGGCGACAGATACGCAGTATTTT. It specifies CASSIGTGATDTQYF.

This chain uses TRBV5-1 with TRBJ2-5; the match to TRBD1 covers 8 bases. Germline CDR1 SGHRS, CDR2 YFSETQ. The J segment lost 4 bases and the V segment lost 0 bases, leaving 2 bases of the junction unmatched. This CDR3 contains 14 residues. The CDR3 DNA reads TGCGCCAGCAGCTTGGGGACAGGGACAGAGACCCAGTACTTC. Translating gives CASSLGTGTETQYF. The full variable domain, its missing parts supplied by reference TRBV5-1 and TRBJ2-5, is KAGVTQTPRYLIKTRGQQVTLSCSPISGHRSVSWYQQTPGQGLQFLFEYFSETQRNKGNFPGRFSGRQFSNSRSEMNVSTLELGDSALYLCASSLGTGTETQYFGPGTRLLVL.

The J gene is TRBJ1-4, the V gene TRBV6-1; D perhaps matches TRBD1 (6 bases). The CDR3 extends over 19 amino acids. The ends were cut back, 1 base at V and 6 bases at J, with 24 bases in the middle. From germline, CDR1 is MNHNS and CDR2 SASEGT. The CDR3 sequence: CASSEGFRTASRKDEKLFF. The CDR3 DNA follows: TGTGCCAGCAGTGAAGGATTTAGGACAGCCAGTCGGAAGGATGAAAAACTGTTTTTT.

The chain couples TRBV5-1 to TRBJ2-3; a weak D match, TRBD2 (5 bases). CDR3 length equals 15 residues. The V gene's germline CDR1 is SGHRS and CDR2 YFSETQ. V lost 7 bases and J 1 base, leaving 16 bases between the germline ends. This CDR3 is CASSLPAGGTDTQYF. CDR3 coding DNA: TGCGCCAGCTCCCTGCCCGCGGGTGGCACAGATACGCAGTATTTT.

V usage is TRBV7-9 and J usage is TRBJ1-4, with no clear D. V was shortened by 2 bases and J by 3 bases, with 13 bases between the two germline ends. This CDR3 contains 16 residues. CDR1 SEHNR and CDR2 FQNEAQ come from the germline V gene (reference sequence). The CDR3 is CASSLFTGNANEKLFF. CDR3 nucleotide sequence: TGTGCCAGCAGCTTATTTACGGGGAATGCTAATGAAAAACTGTTTTTT.

This chain uses TRBV11-2 with TRBJ2-2; the match to TRBD2 covers 8 bases. CDR1 is SGHAT, CDR2 FQNNGV, per germline. Trimming took 1 base from V and 0 from J; bases not matched to a gene: 4. CDR3 length: 17 amino acids. The CDR3: CASSLGAGGPNTGELFF. The CDR3 region has the DNA TGTGCCAGCAGCTTAGGTGCGGGGGGCCCGAACACCGGGGAGCTGTTTTTT.

The rearrangement joins TRBV9 to TRBJ1-6; D is ambiguous. CDR1 and CDR2 (germline): SGDLS, YYNGEE. The CDR3 spans 14 residues. The V end lost 0 bases, the J end lost 11 bases, and 12 bases lay between the germline ends. Here the CDR3 reads CASSVGASTTPLHF. CDR3 DNA: TGTGCCAGCAGCGTAGGGGCGTCCACAACACCCCTCCACTTT.

This chain uses TRBV18 with TRBJ1-3, with D perhaps matching TRBD1 (5 bases). This CDR3 is 15 amino acids long. In germline, CDR1 is KGHSH, CDR2 LQKENI. Trimming pared 5 bases from V and 3 bases from J, leaving 14 bases between. CDR3 protein: CASSSSGAVGNTIYF. The CDR3 bases are TGTGCCAGCTCATCCAGCGGGGCCGTTGGAAACACCATATATTTT.

The V gene is TRBV24-1, the J gene TRBJ2-7; weak D call: TRBD1 (5 bases). V lost 6 bases to trimming and J lost 3 bases, with 11 bases between them. The CDR3 contains 13 residues. Germline CDR1 and CDR2: KGHDR and SFDVKD. The CDR3 nucleotides are TGTGCCACCAGTACCTCAGGGATCTACGAGCAGTACTTC. Its translation is CATSTSGIYEQYF.

This clone has a handful of counts. J is TRBJ2-7 and V is TRBV5-1, with 7 bases that match TRBD1. There are 14 residues in the CDR3. Per the germline V gene, CDR1 is SGHRS and CDR2 is YFSETQ. V lost 4 bases and J lost 4; bases outside the gene matches: 8. CDR3 residues: CASSESGQDYEQYF. In DNA, the CDR3 is TGCGCCAGCAGCGAATCCGGACAGGATTACGAGCAGTACTTC.

This clone has only one observation. This chain connects TRBV3-1 (or the pseudogene TRBV3-2) to TRBJ2-3; D unresolved. V dropped 0 bases and J dropped 14 bases, with 21 bases sitting between them. This CDR3 contains 15 residues. The germline V gene encodes CDR1 LGHDT and CDR2 YNNKEL (reference sequence). The CDR3 nucleotides read TGTGCCAGCAGCCAAGATCGACTGACCCTCTCAGAGAGGTATTTT. It codes for CASSQDRLTLSERYF.

The chain is built from TRBV7-9 and TRBJ2-7; maybe TRBD2 (5 bases). Trimming shortened V by 0 bases and J by 3 bases, and 15 bases separated the two germline ends. CDR1 is SEHNR and CDR2 is FQNEAQ in the germline V gene (reference sequence). CDR3 length: 16 residues. The CDR3 sequence is CASSLALGMRFYEQYF. The CDR3 DNA is TGTGCCAGCAGCTTAGCGCTCGGGATGCGTTTCTACGAGCAGTACTTC.